Following are 2 T cell receptor beta chains from one sample sequenced in a study of blood T cell repertoires in COVID-19. Sequencing used immunoSEQ multiplex PCR; TCRdb keeps in-frame clones, though not all of them. The repertoire includes 130,000 to 150,000 clones, around 85% of them detected once, and roughly 2.9% sits in the top ten. Input material: peripheral blood. The receptors shown here come from a woman between 40 and 50 years old with active or convalescent COVID-19.

There are a few counts of this clone. The rearrangement uses TRBV6-5 and TRBJ1-5; D is unresolved. The CDR3 is made up of 13 amino acids. Looked up from germline, CDR1 is MNHEY and CDR2 is SVGAGI. Trimming left V 8 bases short and J 0 bases short, with 8 bases between. CDR3 sequence: CASRRGSNQPQHF. CDR3 in DNA: TGTGCCAGCCGTCGGGGTAGCAATCAGCCCCAGCATTTT.

In its sample, this clone was seen many times. The gene calls are TRBV7-9 and TRBJ2-5; D possibly corresponds to TRBD1 (8 bases). With 5 bases removed from V and 3 bases from J, the gap between germline ends came to 13 bases. This CDR3 spans 14 amino acids. The germline CDR1 and CDR2 sequences are SEHNR and FQNEAQ (reference sequence). Written as DNA, the CDR3 is TGTGCCAGCAGCCCAACAGGGGGGGAAGAGACCCAGTACTTC. Amino acid sequence: CASSPTGGEETQYF.